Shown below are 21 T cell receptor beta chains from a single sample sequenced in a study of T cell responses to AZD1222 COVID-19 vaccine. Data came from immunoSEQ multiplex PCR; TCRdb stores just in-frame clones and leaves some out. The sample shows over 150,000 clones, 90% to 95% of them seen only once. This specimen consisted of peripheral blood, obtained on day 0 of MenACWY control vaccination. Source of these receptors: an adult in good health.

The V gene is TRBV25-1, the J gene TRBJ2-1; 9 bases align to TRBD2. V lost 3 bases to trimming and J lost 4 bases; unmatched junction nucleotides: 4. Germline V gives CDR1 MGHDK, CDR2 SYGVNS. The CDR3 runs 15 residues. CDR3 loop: CASSESLAGYNEQFF. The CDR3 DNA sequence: TGTGCCAGCAGTGAGTCCCTAGCGGGATACAATGAGCAGTTCTTC. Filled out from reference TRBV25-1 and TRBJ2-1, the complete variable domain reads EADIYQTPRYLVIGTGKKITLECSQTMGHDKMYWYQQDPGMELHLIHYSYGVNSTEKGDLSSESTVSRIRTEHFPLTLESARPSHTSQYLCASSESLAGYNEQFFGPGTRLTVL.

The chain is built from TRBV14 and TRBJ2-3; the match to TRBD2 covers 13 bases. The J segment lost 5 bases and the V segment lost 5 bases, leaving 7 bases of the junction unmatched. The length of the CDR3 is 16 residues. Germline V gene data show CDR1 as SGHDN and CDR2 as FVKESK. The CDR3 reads CASSARLAGGGDTQYF. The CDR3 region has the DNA TGTGCCAGCAGCGCCCGACTAGCGGGAGGAGGAGATACGCAGTATTTT.

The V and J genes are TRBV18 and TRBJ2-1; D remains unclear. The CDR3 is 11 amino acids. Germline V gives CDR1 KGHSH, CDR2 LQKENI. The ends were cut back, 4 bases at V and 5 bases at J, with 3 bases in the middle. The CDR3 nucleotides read TGTGCCAGCTCACACAACAATGAGCAGTTCTTC. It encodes CASSHNNEQFF.

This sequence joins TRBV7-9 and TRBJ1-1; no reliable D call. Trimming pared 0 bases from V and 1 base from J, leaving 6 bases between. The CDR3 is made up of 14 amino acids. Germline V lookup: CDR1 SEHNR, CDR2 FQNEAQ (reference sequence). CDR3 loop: CASSLAGSNTEAFF. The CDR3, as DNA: TGTGCCAGCAGCTTAGCAGGGTCGAACACTGAAGCTTTCTTT.

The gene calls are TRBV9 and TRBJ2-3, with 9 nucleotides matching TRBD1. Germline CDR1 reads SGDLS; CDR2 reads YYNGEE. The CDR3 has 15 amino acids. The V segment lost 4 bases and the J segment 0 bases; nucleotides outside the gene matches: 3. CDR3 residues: CASSSGQGSTDTQYF. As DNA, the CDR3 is TGTGCCAGCAGCTCAGGACAGGGGAGCACAGATACGCAGTATTTT.

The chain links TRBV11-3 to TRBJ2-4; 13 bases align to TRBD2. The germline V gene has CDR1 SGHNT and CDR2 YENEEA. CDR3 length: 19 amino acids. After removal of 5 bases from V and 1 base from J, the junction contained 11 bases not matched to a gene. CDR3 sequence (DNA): TGTGCCAGCAGCCCTCGGACTAGCGGGAGTTCTAGGGCCAAAAACATTCAGTACTTC. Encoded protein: CASSPRTSGSSRAKNIQYF.

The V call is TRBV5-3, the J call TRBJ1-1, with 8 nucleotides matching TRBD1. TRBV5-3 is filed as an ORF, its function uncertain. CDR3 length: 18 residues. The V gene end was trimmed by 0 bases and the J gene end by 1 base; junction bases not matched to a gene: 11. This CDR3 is CARSLVVCRGLSNTEAFF. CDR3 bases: TGTGCCAGAAGCTTGGTGGTTTGCAGGGGGCTTTCGAACACTGAAGCTTTCTTT.

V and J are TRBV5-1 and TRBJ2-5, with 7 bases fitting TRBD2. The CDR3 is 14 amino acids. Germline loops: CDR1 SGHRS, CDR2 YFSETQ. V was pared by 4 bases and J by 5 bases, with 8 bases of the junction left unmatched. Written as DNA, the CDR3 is TGCGCCAGCAGCCTTGGGGGGAGGGACGAGACCCAGTACTTC. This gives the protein CASSLGGRDETQYF. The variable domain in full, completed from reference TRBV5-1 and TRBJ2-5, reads KAGVTQTPRYLIKTRGQQVTLSCSPISGHRSVSWYQQTPGQGLQFLFEYFSETQRNKGNFPGRFSGRQFSNSRSEMNVSTLELGDSALYLCASSLGGRDETQYFGPGTRLLVL.

CDR3 residues: CASSSGRFAYNEQFF. CDR3 sequence (DNA): TGTGCCAGTAGCAGCGGGAGATTCGCCTACAATGAGCAGTTCTTC. The V call is TRBV14, the J call TRBJ2-1; 8 bases map to TRBD2. The germline V gene encodes CDR1 SGHDN and CDR2 FVKESK. The V segment lost 9 bases and the J segment 2 bases; nucleotides outside the gene matches: 9. This CDR3 is 15 amino acids long.

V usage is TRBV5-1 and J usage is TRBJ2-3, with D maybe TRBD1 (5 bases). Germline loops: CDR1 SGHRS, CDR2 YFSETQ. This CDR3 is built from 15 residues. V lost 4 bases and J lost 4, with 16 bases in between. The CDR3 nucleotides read TGCGCCAGCAGCGTAGCCAGGGTCCCGGCAGATACGCAGTATTTT. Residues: CASSVARVPADTQYF. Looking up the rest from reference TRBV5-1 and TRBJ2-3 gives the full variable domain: KAGVTQTPRYLIKTRGQQVTLSCSPISGHRSVSWYQQTPGQGLQFLFEYFSETQRNKGNFPGRFSGRQFSNSRSEMNVSTLELGDSALYLCASSVARVPADTQYFGPGTRLTVL.

The CDR3 is CASSFTGNGYTF. The CDR3 nucleotides are TGTGCCAGCAGCTTCACAGGGAATGGCTACACCTTC. This chain joins TRBV11-3 and TRBJ1-2, with TRBD1 as a possible D gene (6 bases). Germline CDR1 reads SGHNT; CDR2 reads YENEEA. V was trimmed by 3 bases and J by 6 bases, leaving 8 bases between them. The CDR3 is 12 residues long.

The CDR3 reads CASSPSWARNTEAFF. CDR3 DNA: TGTGCCAGCAGCCCCTCCTGGGCTAGGAACACTGAAGCTTTCTTT. This chain joins TRBV6-5 and TRBJ1-1; D unclear. The CDR3 contains 15 residues. Germline CDR1 MNHEY, CDR2 SVGAGI. V was cut by 6 bases and J by 1 base, with 15 bases left in between.

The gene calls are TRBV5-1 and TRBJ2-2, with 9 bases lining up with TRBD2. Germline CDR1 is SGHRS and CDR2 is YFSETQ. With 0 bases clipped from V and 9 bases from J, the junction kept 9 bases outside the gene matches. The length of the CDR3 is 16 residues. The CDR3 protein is CASSLVAGADTRELFF. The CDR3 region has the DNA TGCGCCAGCAGCTTGGTAGCGGGGGCCGATACTCGGGAGCTGTTTTTT. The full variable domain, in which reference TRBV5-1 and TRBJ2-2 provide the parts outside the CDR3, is KAGVTQTPRYLIKTRGQQVTLSCSPISGHRSVSWYQQTPGQGLQFLFEYFSETQRNKGNFPGRFSGRQFSNSRSEMNVSTLELGDSALYLCASSLVAGADTRELFFGEGSRLTVL.

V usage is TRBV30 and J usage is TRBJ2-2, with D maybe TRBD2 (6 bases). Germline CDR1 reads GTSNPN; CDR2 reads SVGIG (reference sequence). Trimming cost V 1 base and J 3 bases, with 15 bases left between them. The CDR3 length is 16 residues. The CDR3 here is CAWSDPFAGYTGELFF. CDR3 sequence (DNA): TGTGCCTGGAGTGACCCTTTCGCGGGGTACACCGGGGAGCTGTTTTTT.

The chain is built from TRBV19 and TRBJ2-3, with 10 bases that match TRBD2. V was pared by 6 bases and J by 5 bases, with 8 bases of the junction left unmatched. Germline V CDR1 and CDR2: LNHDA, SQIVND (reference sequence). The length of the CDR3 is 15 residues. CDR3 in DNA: TGTGCCAGTAGATCTCTAGCGGGAGTCCGAGATACGCAGTATTTT. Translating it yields CASRSLAGVRDTQYF.

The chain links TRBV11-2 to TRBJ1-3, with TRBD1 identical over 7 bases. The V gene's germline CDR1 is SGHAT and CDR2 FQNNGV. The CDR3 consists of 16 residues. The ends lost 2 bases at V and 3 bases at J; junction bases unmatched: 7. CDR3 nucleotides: TGTGCCAGCAGCTTACCAACAGGGGTCGGTGGAAACACCATATATTTT. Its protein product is CASSLPTGVGGNTIYF.

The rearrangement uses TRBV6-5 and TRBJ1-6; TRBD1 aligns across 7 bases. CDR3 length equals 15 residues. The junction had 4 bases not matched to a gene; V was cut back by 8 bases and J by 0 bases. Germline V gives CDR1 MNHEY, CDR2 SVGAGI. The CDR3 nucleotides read TGTGCCAGCCCAGGGGGAGTCTCCTATAATTCACCCCTCCACTTT. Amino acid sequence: CASPGGVSYNSPLHF.

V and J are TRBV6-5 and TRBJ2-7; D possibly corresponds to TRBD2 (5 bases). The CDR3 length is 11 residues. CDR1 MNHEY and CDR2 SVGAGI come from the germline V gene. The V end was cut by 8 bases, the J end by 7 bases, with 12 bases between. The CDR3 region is CASSERGEQYF. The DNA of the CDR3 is TGTGCCAGCTCCGAGCGAGGGGAGCAGTACTTC.

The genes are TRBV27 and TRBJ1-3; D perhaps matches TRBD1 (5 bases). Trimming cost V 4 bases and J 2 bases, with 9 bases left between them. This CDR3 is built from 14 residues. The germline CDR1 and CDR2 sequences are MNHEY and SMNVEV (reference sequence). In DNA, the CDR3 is TGTGCCAGCAGTTCCTGGGGGGCTGGAAACACCATATATTTT. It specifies CASSSWGAGNTIYF.

The CDR3 region is CASSLGQMTGELFF. DNA for the CDR3: TGTGCCAGCAGCTTGGGACAGATGACCGGGGAGCTGTTTTTT. V usage is TRBV5-5 and J usage is TRBJ2-2; D may be TRBD1 (5 bases). Trimming took off 0 bases at V and 5 bases at J, with 8 bases between the two ends. Germline V gives CDR1 SGHKS, CDR2 YYEKEE (reference sequence). The CDR3 totals 14 residues.

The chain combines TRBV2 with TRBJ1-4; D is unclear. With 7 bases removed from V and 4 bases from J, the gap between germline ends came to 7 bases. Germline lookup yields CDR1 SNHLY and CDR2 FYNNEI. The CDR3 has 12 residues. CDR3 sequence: CASTLVNEKLFF. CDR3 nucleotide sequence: TGTGCCAGCACCCTGGTTAATGAAAAACTGTTTTTT.